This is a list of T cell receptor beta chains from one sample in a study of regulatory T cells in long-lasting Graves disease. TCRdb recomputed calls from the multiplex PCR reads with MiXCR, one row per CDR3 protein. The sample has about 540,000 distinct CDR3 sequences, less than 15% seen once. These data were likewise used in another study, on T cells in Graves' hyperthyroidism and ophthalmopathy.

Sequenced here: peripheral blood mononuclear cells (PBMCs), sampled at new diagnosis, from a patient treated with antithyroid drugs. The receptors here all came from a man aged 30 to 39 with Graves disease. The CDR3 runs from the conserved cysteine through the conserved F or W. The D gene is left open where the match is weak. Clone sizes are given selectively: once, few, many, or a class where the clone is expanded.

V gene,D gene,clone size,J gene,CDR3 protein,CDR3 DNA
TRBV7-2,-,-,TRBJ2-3,CASSPPKGGGPALAQYF,TGTGCCAGCAGCCCTCCTAAGGGGGGAGGCCCAGCTTTAGCGCAGTATTTT
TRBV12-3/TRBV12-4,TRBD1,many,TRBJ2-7,CASSLYWPGGPLEQYF,TGTGCCAGCAGTTTATATTGGCCAGGGGGCCCCCTAGAGCAGTACTTC
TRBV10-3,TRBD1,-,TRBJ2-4,CAISGTGSQNIQYF,TGTGCCATCAGTGGGACAGGGAGCCAAAACATTCAGTACTTC
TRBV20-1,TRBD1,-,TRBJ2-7,CSAAPPGQQYEQYF,TGCAGTGCTGCGCCTCCGGGACAGCAATACGAGCAGTACTTC
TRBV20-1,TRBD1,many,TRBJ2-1,CSARDQGQGSYNEQFF,TGCAGTGCTAGAGATCAGGGACAGGGATCCTACAATGAGCAGTTCTTC
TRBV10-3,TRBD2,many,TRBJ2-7,CATSNSASGSYEQYF,TGTGCCACCTCTAACAGCGCTAGCGGCTCCTACGAGCAGTACTTC
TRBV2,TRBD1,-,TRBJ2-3,CASRRDSPGQGFEDTQYF,TGTGCCAGCAGGAGGGACTCCCCGGGACAGGGGTTCGAGGATACGCAGTATTTT
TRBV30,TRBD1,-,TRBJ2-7,CAWSVLGRDRVYEQYF,TGTGCCTGGAGTGTATTGGGTAGGGACAGAGTCTACGAGCAGTACTTC
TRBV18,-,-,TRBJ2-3,CASSPPLAGGTDTQYF,TGTGCCAGCTCACCACCGCTAGCTGGAGGGACAGATACGCAGTATTTT
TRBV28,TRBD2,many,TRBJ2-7,CASSLTPPSGRSTYEQYF,TGTGCCAGCAGTTTAACCCCCCCTAGCGGGAGGAGCACCTACGAGCAGTACTTC
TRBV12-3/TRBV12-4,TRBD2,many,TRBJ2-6,CASSPPGRAGANVLTF,TGTGCCAGCAGTCCACCAGGGAGGGCTGGGGCCAACGTCCTGACTTTC
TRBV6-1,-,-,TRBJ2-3,CASSDDLTDTQYF,TGTGCCAGCAGTGACGACCTCACAGATACGCAGTATTTT
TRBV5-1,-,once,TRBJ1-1,CASSLAQGRGNTEAFF,TGCGCCAGCAGCTTGGCCCAGGGTAGGGGGAACACTGAAGCTTTCTTT
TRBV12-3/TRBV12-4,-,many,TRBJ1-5,CASSFKDQPQHF,TGTGCCAGCAGTTTTAAAGATCAGCCCCAGCATTTT
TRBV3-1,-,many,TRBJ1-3,CASSLRNTIYF,TGTGCCAGCAGCTTAAGAAACACCATATATTTT
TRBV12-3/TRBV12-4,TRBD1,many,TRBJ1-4,CASSNPRQGLNEKLFF,TGTGCCAGCAGCAACCCAAGACAGGGATTGAATGAAAAACTGTTTTTT
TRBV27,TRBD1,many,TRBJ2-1,CASGTGQTYNEQFF,TGTGCCAGCGGAACGGGACAGACCTACAATGAGCAGTTCTTC
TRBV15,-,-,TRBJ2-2,CATSRSTGELFF,TGTGCCACCAGCCGGTCCACCGGGGAGCTGTTTTTT
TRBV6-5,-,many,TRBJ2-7,CASSYLGGEYEQYF,TGTGCCAGCAGTTACTTAGGAGGGGAGTACGAGCAGTACTTC
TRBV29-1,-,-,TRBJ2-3,CSVPRGKDTQYF,TGCAGCGTCCCACGGGGGAAAGATACGCAGTATTTT
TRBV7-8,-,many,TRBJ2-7,CASSSHLGEQYF,TGTGCCAGCAGCTCCCACTTAGGCGAGCAGTACTTC
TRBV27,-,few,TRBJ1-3,CASSSQGSGNTIYF,TGTGCCAGCAGTTCCCAGGGCTCTGGAAACACCATATATTTT
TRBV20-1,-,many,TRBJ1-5,CSARVTGGRQPQHF,TGCAGTGCTAGAGTAACGGGCGGTAGACAGCCCCAGCATTTT
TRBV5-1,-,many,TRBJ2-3,CASKGNPGNTDTQYF,TGCGCCAGCAAAGGAAACCCGGGGAACACAGATACGCAGTATTTT
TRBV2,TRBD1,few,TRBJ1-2,CGKGTDYGYTF,TGTGGTAAGGGGACAGATTATGGCTACACCTTC
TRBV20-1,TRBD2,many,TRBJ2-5,CSARDRGRALETQYF,TGCAGTGCTAGAGATCGCGGGAGGGCATTAGAGACCCAGTACTTC
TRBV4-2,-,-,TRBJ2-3,CASSQGFLGPEGADTQYF,TGTGCCAGCAGCCAAGGATTCCTGGGCCCCGAGGGGGCAGATACGCAGTATTTT
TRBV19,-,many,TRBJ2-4,CASSIFASSPAKNIQYF,TGTGCCAGTAGTATATTCGCGTCAAGCCCAGCCAAAAACATTCAGTACTTC
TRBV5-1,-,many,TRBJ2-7,CASSLVAGGSEQYF,TGCGCCAGCAGCTTGGTTGCAGGAGGAAGCGAGCAGTACTTC
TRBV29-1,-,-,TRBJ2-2,CSVEDLRGPGDGELFF,TGCAGCGTTGAAGATCTGCGGGGGCCGGGGGACGGGGAGCTGTTTTTT
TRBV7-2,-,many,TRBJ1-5,CASSFAGQPQHF,TGTGCCAGCAGCTTTGCGGGTCAGCCCCAGCATTTT
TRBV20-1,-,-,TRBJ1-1,CSARDGSYMNTEAFF,TGCAGTGCCAGGGACGGTTCCTACATGAACACTGAAGCTTTCTTT
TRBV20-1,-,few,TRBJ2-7,CSARANGSPYEQYF,TGCAGTGCTAGGGCTAATGGATCTCCCTACGAGCAGTACTTC
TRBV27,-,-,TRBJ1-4,CASSLWGGSRPELFF,TGTGCCAGCAGTTTATGGGGGGGCAGCCGCCCTGAACTGTTTTTT
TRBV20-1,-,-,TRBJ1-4,CSAHGVGENEKLFF,TGCAGTGCCCATGGAGTGGGGGAAAATGAAAAACTGTTTTTT
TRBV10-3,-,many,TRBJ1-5,CAISGGTGSSNQPQHF,TGTGCCATCAGTGGCGGGACCGGATCTAGCAATCAGCCCCAGCATTTT
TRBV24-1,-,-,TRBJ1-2,CATSDRSREGYTF,TGTGCCACCAGTGATCGATCCAGGGAGGGCTACACCTTC
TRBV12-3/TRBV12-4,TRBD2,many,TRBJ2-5,CASSLSGGTFQETQYF,TGTGCCAGCAGTTTAAGCGGGGGGACCTTCCAAGAGACCCAGTACTTC
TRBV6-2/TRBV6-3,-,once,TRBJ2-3,CAGSSSPGVRTDTQYF,TGTGCCGGCAGTTCCTCCCCGGGGGTGCGCACAGATACGCAGTATTTT
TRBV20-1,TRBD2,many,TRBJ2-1,CSAGEGLASYNEQFF,TGCAGTGCTGGCGAAGGACTAGCCTCCTACAATGAGCAGTTCTTC
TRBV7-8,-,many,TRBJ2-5,CASSLGGLGSQETQYF,TGTGCCAGCAGCTTAGGAGGGTTGGGGTCCCAAGAGACCCAGTACTTC
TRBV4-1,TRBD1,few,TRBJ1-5,CASSQDWTGHSNQPQHF,TGCGCCAGCAGCCAAGATTGGACAGGGCATAGCAATCAGCCCCAGCATTTT
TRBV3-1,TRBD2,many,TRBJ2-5,CASSQTGTSGKYQETQYF,TGTGCCAGCAGCCAAACCGGGACTAGCGGGAAGTACCAAGAGACCCAGTACTTC
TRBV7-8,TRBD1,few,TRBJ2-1,CASSSTGGNNEQFF,TGTGCCAGCAGCTCGACAGGGGGAAACAATGAGCAGTTCTTC
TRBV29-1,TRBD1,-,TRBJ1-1,CSVRGGWDTEAFF,TGCAGCGTCAGGGGGGGGTGGGACACTGAAGCTTTCTTT